What follows is one T cell receptor (beta chain) and its context. Antigen unknown. A much larger clone is a single base away; this may be a read error. Germline CDR1 is SNHLY and CDR2 is FYNNEI. This CDR3 is 17 amino acids long. V lost 8 bases to trimming and J lost 2 bases; unmatched junction nucleotides: 13. Clinical symptoms, serum thyroxine, TRAb, thyroid ultrasound and orbital computed tomography determined diagnosis. The TCR beta CDR3 regions underwent amplification from RNA transcripts. The workflow started with a first-round RT-PCR run with HTBI primers and then moved on to a second-round multiplex PCR. From the multiplex PCR reads, TCRdb called clonotypes with MiXCR, one entry per CDR3 protein. The data show about 1.1 million distinct CDR3 sequences, with about two fifths seen just once and around 10% held by the top ten. The data were obtained in a study of Graves' ophthalmopathy and Graves' hyperthyroidism. General observations from the study: Classification of ophthalmopathy versus stable hyperthyroidism by a 13-signature model yielded around 91% sensitivity and around 77% specificity. Appearing in blood as well were most expanded thyroid clonotypes above 0.001 frequency.

Sequencing was done on a sample of peripheral blood or thyroid tissue (not recorded which). The V gene is TRBV2, the J gene TRBJ1-3; 9 nucleotides align to TRBD1. The clonotype comes from an adult man with Graves' hyperthyroidism. CDR3 DNA sequence: TGTGCCAGCTCTAAATGGGGACAGGGTTCCCCTGGAAACACCATATATTTT. Translation: CASSKWGQGSPGNTIYF.